Listed here are 11 T cell receptor beta chains from one sample, sequenced in a study of shared clonotypes between healthy human individuals. Using immunoSEQ multiplex PCR, the repertoire was profiled, and TCRdb retains in-frame clones only, with some absent. The sample contains approximately 940,000 clones, 60% to 85% of which appear only once. Sequenced sample: memory CD4+ T cells sorted from blood. Subset specified: CD45RA-negative fraction. The receptors originated from a man between 18 and 29 years old in good health.

The chain links TRBV27 to TRBJ1-2; D may be TRBD1 (6 bases). Germline CDR1 and CDR2: MNHEY and SMNVEV (reference sequence). The CDR3 is 12 amino acids. Trimming shortened V by 6 bases and J by 7 bases, and 12 bases separated the two germline ends. The CDR3 reads CASRGASGGYTF. The CDR3 DNA reads as TGTGCCAGCAGGGGGGCGTCAGGTGGCTACACCTTC.

The CDR3 bases are TGTGCCAGCTCACCACCCACCGAGACCCAGTACTTC. Translating gives CASSPPTETQYF. V is TRBV18 and J is TRBJ2-5; the D is unclear. V lost 0 bases and J lost 5, with 4 bases in between. The CDR3 is made up of 12 amino acids. CDR1 is KGHSH, CDR2 LQKENI, per germline.

The CDR3 reads CASSAPSRNQPQHF. CDR3 DNA: TGTGCCAGTAGTGCGCCCTCGCGCAATCAGCCCCAGCATTTT. The chain employs TRBV19 and TRBJ1-5; D is uncertain. The V gene's germline CDR1 is LNHDA and CDR2 SQIVND (reference sequence). The CDR3 is 14 amino acids. V lost 5 bases to trimming and J lost 2 bases, with 10 bases between them. Variable domain in full (rest from reference TRBV19 and TRBJ1-5): DGGITQSPKYLFRKEGQNVTLSCEQNLNHDAMYWYRQDPGQGLRLIYYSQIVNDFQKGDIAEGYSVSREKKESFPLTVTSAQKNPTAFYLCASSAPSRNQPQHFGDGTRLSIL.

The chain has TRBV9 and TRBJ1-1, with TRBD1 identical over 8 bases. This CDR3 comprises 15 residues. After removal of 2 bases from V and 3 bases from J, the junction contained 6 bases not matched to a gene. The germline V gene has CDR1 SGDLS and CDR2 YYNGEE. The CDR3 here is CASSVTGGTHTEAFF. The CDR3 DNA reads TGTGCCAGCAGCGTTACAGGGGGGACGCACACTGAAGCTTTCTTT.

Comments on this clone: This could be a read error, since a much larger clone is one nucleotide away. This specimen includes other DNA sequences encoding the same CDR3. The chain uses TRBV2 and TRBJ2-3, with TRBD1 identical over 9 bases. Trimming cost V 6 bases and J 3 bases; bases outside gene matches: 1. The CDR3 consists of 13 residues. Germline V gene data show CDR1 as SNHLY and CDR2 as FYNNEI. The CDR3 DNA is TGTGCCAGCAGCGGACAGGGGACAGATACGCAGTATTTT. Translation gives CASSGQGTDTQYF.

The chain joins TRBV11-2 to TRBJ1-3; 8 positions match TRBD1. CDR1 and CDR2 from the germline V gene are SGHAT and FQNNGV. The CDR3 consists of 14 residues. V shed 8 bases and J 0 bases; nucleotides not matched to a gene: 3. This CDR3 is CASAGGYSGNTIYF. The DNA for the CDR3 is TGTGCCAGCGCAGGGGGCTACTCTGGAAACACCATATATTTT.

This clone was seen a few times. The chain uses TRBV10-2 and TRBJ2-3; 7 bases line up with TRBD2. This CDR3 contains 16 residues. Trimming at V came to 0 bases and at J to 5 bases, leaving 8 bases not matched to a gene. Germline loops: CDR1 WSHSY, CDR2 SAAADI. The CDR3 DNA sequence: TGCGCCAGCAGTGAGTCGCAAGCGGGGTGGGGAGATACGCAGTATTTT. It is translated as CASSESQAGWGDTQYF.

V usage is TRBV30 and J usage is TRBJ2-5; 12 bases are a match to TRBD1. There are 15 residues in the CDR3. Trimming cost V 3 bases and J 5 bases; bases outside gene matches: 7. Germline V gives CDR1 GTSNPN, CDR2 SVGIG (reference sequence). The CDR3 loop reads CAWSRGQGAGETQYF. DNA for the CDR3: TGTGCCTGGAGCCGGGGACAGGGGGCTGGTGAGACCCAGTACTTC.

V is TRBV7-2 and J is TRBJ2-1; 9 positions match TRBD2. The trim removed 5 bases at V and 2 bases at J, leaving 7 bases unmatched. Germline assignment: CDR1 SGHTA and CDR2 FQGNSA. CDR3 length: 16 residues. As DNA, the CDR3 is TGTGCCAGCAGCGAAATGGCGGGAGGGGCCTACAATGAGCAGTTCTTC. It translates to CASSEMAGGAYNEQFF.

V usage is TRBV6-1 and J usage is TRBJ1-5; 9 bases line up with TRBD1. CDR1 and CDR2 (germline): MNHNS, SASEGT. This CDR3 is 15 amino acids long. Unmatched junction bases numbered 7, after V lost 3 bases and J lost 7 bases. The CDR3 is CASSERDRVDQPQHF. The CDR3 region has the DNA TGTGCCAGCAGTGAGAGGGACAGGGTAGACCAGCCCCAGCATTTT.

The chain employs TRBV5-1 and TRBJ1-4; 9 bases agree with TRBD1. The V gene end was trimmed by 4 bases and the J gene end by 8 bases; junction bases not matched to a gene: 12. The CDR3 has 16 amino acids. Germline V gives CDR1 SGHRS, CDR2 YFSETQ. The CDR3 loop is CASSQTGGRGREKLFF. In DNA form, the CDR3 reads TGCGCCAGCAGCCAAACAGGGGGCAGGGGTAGAGAAAAACTGTTTTTT.